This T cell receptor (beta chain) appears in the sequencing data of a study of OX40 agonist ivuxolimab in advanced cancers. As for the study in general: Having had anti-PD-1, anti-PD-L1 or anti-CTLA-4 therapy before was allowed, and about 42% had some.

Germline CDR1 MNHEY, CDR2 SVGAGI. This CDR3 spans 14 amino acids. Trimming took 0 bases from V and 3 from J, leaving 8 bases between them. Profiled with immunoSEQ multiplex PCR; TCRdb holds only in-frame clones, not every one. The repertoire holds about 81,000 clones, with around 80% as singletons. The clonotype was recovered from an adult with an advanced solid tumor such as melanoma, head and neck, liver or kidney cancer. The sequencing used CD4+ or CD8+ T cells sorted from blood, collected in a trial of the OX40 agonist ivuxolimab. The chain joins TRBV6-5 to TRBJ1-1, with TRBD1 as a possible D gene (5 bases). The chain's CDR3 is CASSYSGQYTEAFF. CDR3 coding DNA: TGTGCCAGCAGTTACTCCGGACAATACACTGAAGCTTTCTTT.